A selection of T cell receptor beta chains follows, all from one sample in a study of blood T cells in healthy people across ages. TCRdb processed the 5' RACE reads anew with MiXCR; each CDR3 protein has one entry. Of about 930,000 distinct CDR3 sequences listed, about 27% are singletons. The same data also went into a second study, on T cells of mothers and their children.

Sequencing was carried out using blood. The receptors come from a woman in her forties in good health. Both conserved end residues are part of each CDR3. The order of the fields is D gene, clone size, J gene, V gene, CDR3 protein, CDR3 DNA. The D gene is left open where the match is weak. Expanded clones get a size class; other rows say once, few or many, or leave the size out.

NA	NA	TRBJ2-7	TRBV4-1	CASSQDPPDEQYF	TGCGCCAGCAGCCAAGATCCCCCGGACGAGCAGTACTTC
NA	many	TRBJ1-5	TRBV20-1	CSARAGGDQPQHF	TGCAGTGCTAGAGCCGGGGGCGATCAGCCCCAGCATTTT
TRBD1	many	TRBJ2-7	TRBV4-1	CASSQGGQNYEQYF	TGCGCCAGCAGCCAAGGGGGACAGAACTACGAGCAGTACTTC
NA	NA	TRBJ1-5	TRBV14	CASSQPPGAYNRPQHF	TGTGCCAGCAGCCAGCCCCCAGGGGCTTACAATCGGCCCCAGCATTTT
NA	NA	TRBJ1-1	TRBV5-1	CASSGGATEAFF	TGCGCCAGCAGCGGGGGGGCCACTGAAGCTTTCTTT
NA	NA	TRBJ2-1	TRBV2	CTSSQGGQNEQFF	TGTACCAGCAGTCAAGGTGGCCAGAATGAGCAGTTCTTC
NA	few	TRBJ1-6	TRBV5-5	CASSLRWVSNSPLHF	TGTGCCAGCAGCTTGAGATGGGTCAGTAATTCACCCCTCCACTTT
NA	many	TRBJ2-1	TRBV20-1	CSASGRRSYNEQFF	TGCAGTGCTAGCGGCCGTCGCTCCTACAATGAGCAGTTCTTC
TRBD1	NA	TRBJ1-1	TRBV5-6	CASSSGRGHTEAFF	TGTGCCAGCAGCTCGGGCAGGGGGCACACTGAAGCTTTCTTT
NA	many	TRBJ1-2	TRBV7-3	CASSLSPSNYGYTF	TGTGCCAGCAGCTTATCTCCGTCTAACTATGGCTACACCTTC
TRBD2	NA	TRBJ2-5	TRBV7-9	CASSFNGRSSGGAKTQYF	TGTGCCAGCAGCTTCAACGGACGGAGTAGCGGGGGGGCCAAGACCCAGTACTTC
NA	many	TRBJ2-7	TRBV5-1	CASSLDPQIQYEQYF	TGCGCCAGCAGCTTGGATCCACAGATACAGTACGAGCAGTACTTC
NA	NA	TRBJ1-5	TRBV28	CASSFRGGFDQPQHF	TGTGCCAGCAGTTTTCGGGGAGGGTTCGATCAGCCCCAGCATTTT
TRBD2	few	TRBJ2-3	TRBV3-1	CASSQISGGVADTQYF	TGTGCCAGCAGCCAAATTAGCGGGGGAGTTGCAGATACGCAGTATTTT
NA	NA	TRBJ2-7	TRBV9	CASSSPDRTYEQYF	TGTGCCAGCAGCTCGCCGGACCGAACCTACGAGCAGTACTTC
TRBD1	NA	TRBJ1-1	TRBV7-9	CASSSRDRGLNTEAFF	TGTGCCAGCAGCTCCCGGGACAGGGGGTTGAACACTGAAGCTTTCTTT
NA	few	TRBJ2-7	TRBV5-1	CASSFRGTEGEQYF	TGCGCCAGCAGCTTCCGGGGGACGGAGGGCGAGCAGTACTTC
NA	many	TRBJ2-7	TRBV7-2	CASSLALGGAAYEQYF	TGTGCCAGCAGCTTAGCCCTGGGCGGGGCGGCCTACGAGCAGTACTTC
NA	few	TRBJ2-1	TRBV6-2/TRBV6-3	CASSPYDPTGNEQFF	TGTGCCAGCAGTCCCTACGACCCGACGGGGAATGAGCAGTTCTTC
NA	once	TRBJ2-7	TRBV27	CASSSRNMGSGEQYF	TGTGCCAGCAGTTCGCGGAACATGGGCTCTGGTGAGCAGTACTTC
TRBD1	few	TRBJ1-2	TRBV7-6	CASSPGQDRANYGYTF	TGTGCCAGCAGCCCGGGACAGGACAGAGCTAACTATGGCTACACCTTC
NA	many	TRBJ1-2	TRBV4-3	CASSQDSSGSYDYGYTF	TGCGCCAGCAGCCAAGATTCTTCGGGGTCCTACGACTATGGCTACACCTTC
TRBD1	NA	TRBJ1-2	TRBV6-6	CASSRTGATNYGYTF	TGTGCCAGCAGTAGGACAGGCGCTACTAACTATGGCTACACCTTC
NA	NA	TRBJ2-4	TRBV21-1	CASSNKRGPRNIQYF	TGTGCCAGCAGCAACAAGCGGGGGCCCCGAAACATTCAGTACTTC
NA	NA	TRBJ2-7	TRBV5-1	CAGSLGSLRGVNTYEQYF	TGCGCCGGCAGCTTGGGGAGCCTCCGGGGAGTAAACACCTACGAGCAGTACTTC
NA	NA	TRBJ2-1	TRBV2	CARRRVNEQFF	TGTGCCAGACGGAGGGTCAATGAGCAGTTCTTC
NA	few	TRBJ2-7	TRBV2	CASSRARMYEQYF	TGTGCCAGCAGTCGGGCCAGAATGTACGAGCAGTACTTC
NA	few	TRBJ2-7	TRBV5-1	CASSLKEEQYF	TGCGCCAGCAGCTTGAAGGAAGAGCAGTACTTC
TRBD1	NA	TRBJ2-4	TRBV7-3	CASHSGTGSGNIQYF	TGTGCCAGCCACTCCGGGACAGGGAGTGGGAACATTCAGTACTTC